This entry concerns a single T cell receptor (beta chain). Germline V gene data show CDR1 as MNHNY and CDR2 as SVGAGI (reference sequence). The CDR3 loop spans 13 amino acids. Trimming took off 6 bases at V and 5 bases at J, with 11 bases between the two ends. The sample comes from a study of blood T cell repertoires in COVID-19. Study-wide context: From the United States, Italy and Spain came samples of acute and convalescent COVID-19. In each case, the material was cDNA or gDNA derived from T cells, B-cell-depleted T cells, or PBMCs.

The authors' processing: Estimation of nucleated cell counts relied on the amplification of reference gene primers. Only in-frame clones appear in the TCRdb table, and some are missing; sequencing was by immunoSEQ multiplex PCR. The DNA gave D and trimming, while V, J and clone size come from that table. This table has over 130,000 clones, 84% appearing once. This TCR derives from a woman in her fifties or sixties with acute or convalescent COVID-19. The gene calls are TRBV6-6 and TRBJ2-1; D may be TRBD2 (5 bases). Sequenced: peripheral blood. The CDR3 region is CASRGGSNNEQFF. The CDR3 region has the DNA TGTGCCAGCAGAGGTGGGAGTAACAATGAGCAGTTCTTC.